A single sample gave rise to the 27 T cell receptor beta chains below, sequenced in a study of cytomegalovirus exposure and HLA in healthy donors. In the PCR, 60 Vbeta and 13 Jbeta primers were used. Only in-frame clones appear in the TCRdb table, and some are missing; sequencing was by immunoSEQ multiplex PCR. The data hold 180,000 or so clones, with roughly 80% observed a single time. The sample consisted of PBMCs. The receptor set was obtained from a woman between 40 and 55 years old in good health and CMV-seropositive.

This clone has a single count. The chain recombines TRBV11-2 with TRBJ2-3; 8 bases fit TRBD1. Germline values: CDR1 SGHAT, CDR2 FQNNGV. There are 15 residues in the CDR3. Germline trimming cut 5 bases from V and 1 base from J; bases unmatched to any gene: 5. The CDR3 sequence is CASSPYRGGTDTQYF. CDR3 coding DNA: TGTGCCAGCAGCCCATACAGGGGGGGCACAGATACGCAGTATTTT.

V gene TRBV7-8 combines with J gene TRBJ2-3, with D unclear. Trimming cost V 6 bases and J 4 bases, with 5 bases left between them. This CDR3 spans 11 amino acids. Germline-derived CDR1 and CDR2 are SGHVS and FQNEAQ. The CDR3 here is CASSRADTQYF. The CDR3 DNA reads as TGTGCCAGCAGTCGCGCAGATACGCAGTATTTT.

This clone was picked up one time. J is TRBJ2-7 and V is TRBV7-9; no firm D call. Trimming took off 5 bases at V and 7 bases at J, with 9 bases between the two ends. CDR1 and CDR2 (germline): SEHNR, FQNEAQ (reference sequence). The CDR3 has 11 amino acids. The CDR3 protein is CASSLSREQYF. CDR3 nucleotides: TGTGCCAGCAGCCTCTCGAGGGAGCAGTACTTC.

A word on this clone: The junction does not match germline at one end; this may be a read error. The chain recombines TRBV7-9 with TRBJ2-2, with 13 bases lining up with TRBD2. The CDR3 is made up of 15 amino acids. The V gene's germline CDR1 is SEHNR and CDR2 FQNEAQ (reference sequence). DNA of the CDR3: TGTTCCAGCAGCTTAGGACTAGCGGGAGCCGGGGAGCTGTTTTTT. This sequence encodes CSSSLGLAGAGELFF.

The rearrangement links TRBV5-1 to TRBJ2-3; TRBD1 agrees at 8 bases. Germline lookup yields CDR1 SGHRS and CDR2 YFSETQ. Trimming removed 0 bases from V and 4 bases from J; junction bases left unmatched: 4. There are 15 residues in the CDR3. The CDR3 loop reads CASSLGQGLADTQYF. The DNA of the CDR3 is TGCGCCAGCAGCTTGGGACAGGGGTTGGCAGATACGCAGTATTTT.

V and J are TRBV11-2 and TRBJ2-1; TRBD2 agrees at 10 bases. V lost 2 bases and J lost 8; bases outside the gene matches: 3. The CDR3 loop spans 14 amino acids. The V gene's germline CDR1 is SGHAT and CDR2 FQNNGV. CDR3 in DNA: TGTGCCAGCAGCTTACTAGCGGGAGCTTATGAGCAGTTCTTC. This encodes CASSLLAGAYEQFF.

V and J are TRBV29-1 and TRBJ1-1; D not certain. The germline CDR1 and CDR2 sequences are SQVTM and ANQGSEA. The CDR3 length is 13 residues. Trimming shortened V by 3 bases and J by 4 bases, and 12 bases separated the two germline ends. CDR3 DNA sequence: TGCAGCGTTGAGTCGGGAGGTGGCACTGAAGCTTTCTTT. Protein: CSVESGGGTEAFF.

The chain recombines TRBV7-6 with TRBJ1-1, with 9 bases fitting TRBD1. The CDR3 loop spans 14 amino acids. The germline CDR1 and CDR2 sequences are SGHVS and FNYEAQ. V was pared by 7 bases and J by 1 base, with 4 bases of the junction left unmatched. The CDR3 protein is CASTQGQGNTEAFF. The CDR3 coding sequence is TGTGCCAGCACCCAGGGACAGGGGAACACTGAAGCTTTCTTT.

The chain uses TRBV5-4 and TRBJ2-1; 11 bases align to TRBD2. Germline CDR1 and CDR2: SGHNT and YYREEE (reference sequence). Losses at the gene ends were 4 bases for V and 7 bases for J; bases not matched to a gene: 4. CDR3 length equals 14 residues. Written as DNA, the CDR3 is TGTGCCAGCAGCAGCCCTAGCGGGAGGAATGAGCAGTTCTTC. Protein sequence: CASSSPSGRNEQFF.

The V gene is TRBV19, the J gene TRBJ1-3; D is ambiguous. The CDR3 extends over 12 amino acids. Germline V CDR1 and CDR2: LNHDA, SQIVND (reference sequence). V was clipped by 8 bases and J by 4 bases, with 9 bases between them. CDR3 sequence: CASGIAGNTIYF. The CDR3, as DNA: TGTGCCAGTGGGATAGCGGGAAACACCATATATTTT. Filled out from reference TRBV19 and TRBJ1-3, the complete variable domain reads DGGITQSPKYLFRKEGQNVTLSCEQNLNHDAMYWYRQDPGQGLRLIYYSQIVNDFQKGDIAEGYSVSREKKESFPLTVTSAQKNPTAFYLCASGIAGNTIYFGEGSWLTVV.

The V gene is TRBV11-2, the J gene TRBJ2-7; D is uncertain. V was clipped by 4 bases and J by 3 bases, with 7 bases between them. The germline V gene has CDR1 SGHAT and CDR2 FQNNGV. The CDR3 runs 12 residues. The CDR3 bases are TGTGCCAGCAGCTCCACTAACTACGAGCAGTACTTC. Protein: CASSSTNYEQYF.

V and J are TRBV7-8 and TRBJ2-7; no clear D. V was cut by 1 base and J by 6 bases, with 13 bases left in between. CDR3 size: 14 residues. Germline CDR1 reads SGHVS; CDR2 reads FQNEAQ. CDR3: CASSLVALLGEQYF. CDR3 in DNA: TGTGCCAGCAGCTTAGTAGCCCTTTTGGGCGAGCAGTACTTC.

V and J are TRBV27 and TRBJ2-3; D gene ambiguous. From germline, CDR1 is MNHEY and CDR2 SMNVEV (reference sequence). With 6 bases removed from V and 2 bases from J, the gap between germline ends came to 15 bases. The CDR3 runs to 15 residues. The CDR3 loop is CASRNTQANTDTQYF. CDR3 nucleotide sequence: TGTGCCAGCAGAAATACCCAGGCCAACACAGATACGCAGTATTTT.

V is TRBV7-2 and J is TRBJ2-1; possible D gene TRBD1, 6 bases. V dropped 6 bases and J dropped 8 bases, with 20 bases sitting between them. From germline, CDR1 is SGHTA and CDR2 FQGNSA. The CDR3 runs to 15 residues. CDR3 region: CASSRTDLRGYEQFF. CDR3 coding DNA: TGTGCCAGCAGTCGGACTGACTTAAGGGGGTATGAGCAGTTCTTC.

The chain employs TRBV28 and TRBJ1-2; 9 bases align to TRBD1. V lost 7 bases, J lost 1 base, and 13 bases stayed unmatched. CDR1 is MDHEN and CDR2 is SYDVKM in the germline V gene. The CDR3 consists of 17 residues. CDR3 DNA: TGTGCCAGCACAGACCTAAACCGACAGGGGGGTAACTATGGCTACACCTTC. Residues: CASTDLNRQGGNYGYTF.

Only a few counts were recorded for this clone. CDR3 DNA: TGTGCCAGCAGCGCCTACCCACCGGGAGCGTCTGGGGAGCTGTTTTTT. Translating it yields CASSAYPPGASGELFF. The gene calls are TRBV9 and TRBJ2-2; D might be TRBD2 (6 bases). Trimming removed 3 bases from V and 8 bases from J, with 20 bases in between. The germline gives CDR1 SGDLS, CDR2 YYNGEE. The CDR3 loop spans 16 amino acids.

CDR3 in DNA: TGTGCCAGCAGCATTGGGACAGACCCCCACACAGATACGCAGTATTTT. It codes for CASSIGTDPHTDTQYF. The V and J genes are TRBV11-3 and TRBJ2-3; 7 bases are a match to TRBD1. V was clipped by 5 bases and J by 2 bases; unmatched bases: 10. This CDR3 is 16 amino acids long. The V gene's germline CDR1 is SGHNT and CDR2 YENEEA.

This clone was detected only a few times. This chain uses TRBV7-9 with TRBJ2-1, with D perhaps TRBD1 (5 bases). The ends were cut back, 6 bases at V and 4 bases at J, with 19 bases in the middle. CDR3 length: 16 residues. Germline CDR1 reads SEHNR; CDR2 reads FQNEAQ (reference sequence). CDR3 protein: CASRLVGIGDYNEQFF. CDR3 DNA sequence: TGTGCCAGCAGATTGGTGGGGATAGGGGATTACAATGAGCAGTTCTTC.

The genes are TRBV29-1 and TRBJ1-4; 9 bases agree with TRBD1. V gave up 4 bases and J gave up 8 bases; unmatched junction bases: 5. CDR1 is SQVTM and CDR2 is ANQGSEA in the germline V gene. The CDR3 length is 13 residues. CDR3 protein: CSVVGQGGEKLFF. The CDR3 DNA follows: TGCAGCGTTGTGGGACAGGGAGGCGAAAAACTGTTTTTT. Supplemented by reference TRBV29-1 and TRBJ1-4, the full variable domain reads SAVISQKPSRDICQRGTSLTIQCQVDSQVTMMFWYRQQPGQSLTLIATANQGSEATYESGFVIDKFPISRPNLTFSTLTVSNMSPEDSSIYLCSVVGQGGEKLFFGSGTQLSVL.

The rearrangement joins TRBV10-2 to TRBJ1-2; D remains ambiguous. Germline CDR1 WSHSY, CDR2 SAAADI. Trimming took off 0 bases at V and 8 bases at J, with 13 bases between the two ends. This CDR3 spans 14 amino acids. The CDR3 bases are TGCGCCAGCAGTGAGTCCTGGAGGGTCGAGGGCTACACCTTC. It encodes CASSESWRVEGYTF.

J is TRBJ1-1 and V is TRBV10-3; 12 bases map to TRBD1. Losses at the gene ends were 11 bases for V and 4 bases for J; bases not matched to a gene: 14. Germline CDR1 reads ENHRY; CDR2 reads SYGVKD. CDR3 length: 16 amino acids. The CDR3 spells CAAARGTGGLGTEAFF. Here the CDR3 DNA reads TGTGCCGCGGCGAGGGGGACAGGGGGCTTGGGCACTGAAGCTTTCTTT.

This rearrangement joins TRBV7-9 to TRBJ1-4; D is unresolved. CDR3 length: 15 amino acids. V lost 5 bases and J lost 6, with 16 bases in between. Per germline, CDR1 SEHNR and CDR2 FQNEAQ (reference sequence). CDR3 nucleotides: TGTGCCAGCAGCCCTAGACCGAGAACCGATGAAAAACTGTTTTTT. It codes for CASSPRPRTDEKLFF.

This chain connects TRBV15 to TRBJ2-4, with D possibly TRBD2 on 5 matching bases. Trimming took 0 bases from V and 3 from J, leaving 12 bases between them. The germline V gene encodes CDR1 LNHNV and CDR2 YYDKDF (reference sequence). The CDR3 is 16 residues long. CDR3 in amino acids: CATSREKDSYKNIQYF. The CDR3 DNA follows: TGTGCCACCAGCAGAGAAAAGGACTCCTACAAAAACATTCAGTACTTC.

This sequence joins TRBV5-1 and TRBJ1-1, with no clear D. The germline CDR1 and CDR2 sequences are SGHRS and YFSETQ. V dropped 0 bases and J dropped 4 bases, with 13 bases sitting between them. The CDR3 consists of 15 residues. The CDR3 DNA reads TGCGCCAGCAGCTTGGAACGAGGGTACCTCACTGAAGCTTTCTTT. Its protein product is CASSLERGYLTEAFF.

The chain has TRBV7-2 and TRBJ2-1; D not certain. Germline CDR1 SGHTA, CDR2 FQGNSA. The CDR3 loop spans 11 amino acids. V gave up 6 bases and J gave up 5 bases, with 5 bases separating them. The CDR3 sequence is CASRRNNEQFF. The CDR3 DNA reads TGTGCCAGCAGGAGAAACAATGAGCAGTTCTTC.

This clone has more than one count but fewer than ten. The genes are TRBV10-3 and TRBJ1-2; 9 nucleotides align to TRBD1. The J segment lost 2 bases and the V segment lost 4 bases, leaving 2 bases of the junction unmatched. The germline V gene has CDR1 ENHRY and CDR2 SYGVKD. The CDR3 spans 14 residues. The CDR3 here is CAISGGTGNYGYTF. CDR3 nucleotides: TGTGCCATCAGTGGTGGGACAGGGAACTATGGCTACACCTTC.

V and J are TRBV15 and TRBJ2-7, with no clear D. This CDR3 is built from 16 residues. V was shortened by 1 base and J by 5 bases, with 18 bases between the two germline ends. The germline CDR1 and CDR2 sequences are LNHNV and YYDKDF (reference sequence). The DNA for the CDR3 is TGTGCCACCAGCAGAGGAGCAGGATTAAAATCCCACGAGCAGTACTTC. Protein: CATSRGAGLKSHEQYF.